The rows below give T cell receptor beta chains drawn from one sample of a study of blood T cell repertoires in COVID-19. Profiling relied on immunoSEQ multiplex PCR, and the TCRdb table lists in-frame clones only, not all of them. The sample yields 95,000 to 150,000 clones, nearly 90% seen once. Sequencing was carried out using peripheral blood. These receptors were taken from a woman aged 55-75 years with COVID-19, enrolled during active disease. Both conserved end residues are part of each CDR3. The D gene is left open where the match is weak. The size entry is marked missing in some rows and otherwise reads once, few, many or a size class.

j_call d_call v_call clone_size cdr3_aa cdr3_nt
TRBJ1-2 . TRBV19 once CASSMGLNYGYTF TGTGCCAGTAGTATGGGCCTAAACTATGGCTACACCTTC
TRBJ1-2 . TRBV5-4 . CASSPGVFDYGYTF TGTGCCAGCAGCCCCGGGGTTTTTGACTATGGCTACACCTTC
TRBJ2-6 . TRBV30 . CALSSGANVLTF TGTGCCCTCAGCTCTGGGGCCAACGTCCTGACTTTC
TRBJ1-6 . TRBV5-1 . CASSLDGRSSYNSPLHF TGCGCCAGCAGCTTGGACGGGAGGAGCTCCTATAATTCACCCCTCCACTTT
TRBJ1-2 . TRBV4-1 . CASSQASGYGYTF TGCGCCAGCAGCCAAGCGTCGGGCTATGGCTACACCTTC
TRBJ1-1 . TRBV7-2 . CASSHMGSEAFF TGTGCCAGCAGCCACATGGGGAGTGAAGCTTTCTTT
TRBJ2-1 TRBD2 TRBV6-2/TRBV6-3 . CASSYATSGGPAEQFF TGTGCCAGCAGTTACGCGACTAGCGGGGGGCCGGCGGAGCAGTTCTTC
TRBJ2-5 . TRBV3-1/TRBV3-2 once CASSQGRGARGTQYF TGTGCCAGCAGCCAAGGCAGGGGGGCAAGAGGGACCCAGTACTTC
TRBJ1-5 TRBD1 TRBV6-5 once CASSRGTDSNQPQHF TGTGCCAGCAGTAGGGGGACAGACAGCAATCAGCCCCAGCATTTT
TRBJ1-5 TRBD1 TRBV6-5 . CASSPTRQGSQPQHF TGTGCCAGCAGCCCAACCCGACAGGGCAGTCAGCCCCAGCATTTT
TRBJ1-2 . TRBV10-3 . CAISESRAARYGYTF TGTGCCATCAGTGAGTCGAGGGCTGCTCGATATGGCTACACCTTC
TRBJ1-1 TRBD1 TRBV5-1 . CASSSGQGGMNTEAFF TGCGCCAGCAGCTCAGGACAGGGCGGAATGAACACTGAAGCTTTCTTT
TRBJ2-2 . TRBV6-5 . CASSYRGGYTGELFF TGTGCCAGCAGTTATAGGGGGGGATACACCGGGGAGCTGTTTTTT
TRBJ1-2 . TRBV5-1 . CASSRTDSHRLYGYTF TGCGCCAGCAGCCGTACAGATTCTCACAGGCTGTACGGCTACACCTTC
TRBJ1-4 . TRBV29-1 . CSVRGGRNEKLFF TGCAGCGTAAGGGGAGGGCGTAATGAAAAACTGTTTTTT
TRBJ2-1 TRBD2 TRBV7-3 . CASSLTVGGVWNEQFF TGTGCCAGCAGCTTAACTGTCGGGGGGGTTTGGAATGAGCAGTTCTTC
TRBJ2-1 TRBD1 TRBV11-3 . CASSGGTGGFDEQFF TGTGCCAGCAGCGGGGGGACAGGGGGATTTGATGAGCAGTTCTTC
TRBJ1-1 . TRBV6-2/TRBV6-3 . CASSYFKTGNTEAFF TGTGCCAGCAGTTACTTTAAGACAGGGAACACTGAAGCTTTCTTT
TRBJ1-2 TRBD1 TRBV3-1/TRBV3-2 . CASSHGDREYGYTF TGTGCCAGCAGCCACGGGGACAGGGAGTATGGCTACACCTTC
TRBJ2-2 TRBD1 TRBV6-4 . CASSDSGGTGNTGELFF TGTGCCAGCAGTGACTCCGGTGGGACAGGGAACACCGGGGAGCTGTTTTTT
TRBJ1-2 . TRBV7-8 once CASSLGRVVDGYTF TGTGCCAGCAGCTTAGGGAGGGTCGTGGATGGCTACACCTTC
TRBJ1-1 . TRBV18 few CASSPELGTHTEAFF TGTGCCAGCTCACCGGAGCTCGGGACACACACTGAAGCTTTCTTT
TRBJ1-2 TRBD1 TRBV2 . CASRNATGGRGGYTF TGTGCCAGCAGGAATGCGACAGGGGGCCGGGGTGGCTACACCTTC
TRBJ1-2 TRBD1 TRBV6-2/TRBV6-3 . CASSYPTRTGLFYGYTF TGTGCCAGCAGTTACCCAACACGGACAGGGCTATTCTATGGCTACACCTTC
TRBJ2-6 . TRBV19 few CASSITRVANVLTF TGTGCCAGTAGTATAACTCGGGTGGCCAACGTCCTGACTTTC
TRBJ2-7 TRBD2 TRBV11-2 . CASSHTTSLFGYEQYF TGTGCCAGCAGCCACACGACTAGCTTATTTGGGTACGAGCAGTACTTC
TRBJ1-2 . TRBV7-3 . CASSREGYGYTF TGTGCCAGCAGCCGTGAGGGATATGGCTACACCTTC
TRBJ1-6 . TRBV5-6 few CASSRTGSPLHF TGTGCCAGCAGCCGGACTGGTTCACCCCTCCACTTT
TRBJ2-7 . TRBV18 once CASSPPLGATVHEQYF TGTGCCAGCTCACCACCCTTAGGGGCGACCGTACACGAGCAGTACTTC
TRBJ1-3 . TRBV5-4 . CASSLAGSGNTIYF TGTGCCAGCAGCTTGGCGGGCTCTGGAAACACCATATATTTT
TRBJ2-1 . TRBV11-3 . CASSLGDFGFGNEQFF TGTGCCAGCAGCTTAGGCGACTTCGGATTCGGGAATGAGCAGTTCTTC
TRBJ2-5 . TRBV5-4 once CASSTRRGGAQETQYF TGTGCCAGCAGCACCCGAAGGGGGGGGGCCCAAGAGACCCAGTACTTC
TRBJ1-1 . TRBV7-9 . CASSLEQQNTEAFF TGTGCCAGCAGCTTAGAACAGCAAAACACTGAAGCTTTCTTT
TRBJ1-4 TRBD1 TRBV5-4 . CASSLARQGNEKLFF TGTGCCAGCAGCTTGGCCAGACAGGGTAATGAAAAACTGTTTTTT
TRBJ2-7 TRBD1 TRBV18 . CASSYTGTGHHEQYF TGTGCCAGCTCGTATACCGGGACAGGGCACCACGAGCAGTACTTC
TRBJ2-1 TRBD2 TRBV9 . CASSVAPRTSGGTIEYNEQFF TGTGCCAGCAGCGTAGCTCCAAGGACCAGCGGGGGAACCATAGAGTACAATGAGCAGTTCTTC
TRBJ2-5 . TRBV18 . CASSPGYSPQGTQYF TGTGCCAGCTCACCAGGGTACAGTCCTCAGGGGACCCAGTACTTC
TRBJ1-1 . TRBV29-1 . CSVEGTPKAEAFF TGCAGCGTTGAAGGGACACCAAAAGCCGAAGCTTTCTTT
TRBJ1-2 . TRBV6-5 . CASRATGFYGYTF TGTGCCAGCAGGGCCACAGGCTTCTATGGCTACACCTTC
TRBJ1-1 . TRBV7-9 . CASSPQGGQGTEAFF TGTGCCAGCAGCCCCCAGGGTGGGCAGGGGACTGAAGCTTTCTTT
TRBJ1-4 . TRBV5-1 . CASSSRSGIEKLFF TGCGCCAGCAGCTCCCGCTCGGGGATTGAAAAACTGTTTTTT
TRBJ1-3 . TRBV2 few CASSEDQGSGNTIYF TGTGCCAGCAGTGAAGATCAGGGGTCTGGAAACACCATATATTTT
TRBJ1-2 TRBD1 TRBV4-1 . CASSPGQLVRGYTF TGCGCCAGCAGCCCGGGACAGCTTGTACGTGGCTACACCTTC
TRBJ1-4 TRBD1 TRBV5-1 . CASSLYPWTGDNEKLFF TGCGCCAGCAGCCTTTATCCTTGGACAGGGGATAATGAAAAACTGTTTTTT
TRBJ2-2 . TRBV7-2 . CASSLVPRGLAGELFF TGTGCCAGCAGCTTAGTTCCTCGGGGTTTAGCCGGGGAGCTGTTTTTT
TRBJ2-7 . TRBV19 . CASSMMLGSPYEQYF TGTGCCAGTAGTATGATGTTGGGCAGTCCCTACGAGCAGTACTTC
TRBJ1-6 . TRBV5-1 . CASSLSVNSPLHF TGCGCCAGCAGCTTGTCCGTTAATTCACCCCTCCACTTT
TRBJ1-2 . TRBV2 . CASSETAALGYTF TGTGCCAGCAGTGAAACCGCGGCGCTTGGCTACACCTTC
TRBJ1-5 . TRBV6-2/TRBV6-3 . CASSLGQTYSNQPQHF TGTGCCAGCAGCCTAGGACAGACCTATAGCAATCAGCCCCAGCATTTT